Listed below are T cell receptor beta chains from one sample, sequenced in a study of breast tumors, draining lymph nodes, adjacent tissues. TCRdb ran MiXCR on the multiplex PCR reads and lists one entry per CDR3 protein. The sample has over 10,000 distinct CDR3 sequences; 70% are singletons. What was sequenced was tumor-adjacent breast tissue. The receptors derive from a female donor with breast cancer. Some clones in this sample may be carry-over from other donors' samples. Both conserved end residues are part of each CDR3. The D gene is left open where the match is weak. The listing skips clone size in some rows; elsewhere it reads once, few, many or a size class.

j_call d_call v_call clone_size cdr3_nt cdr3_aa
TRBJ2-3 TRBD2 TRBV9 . TGTGCCAGCAGCGGGTCGACTAGCGGGAGTACAGATACGCAGTATTTT CASSGSTSGSTDTQYF
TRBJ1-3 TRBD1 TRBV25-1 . TGTGCCAGCAGGGCCCCCGGGACAGGGGAAGGAAACACCATATATTTT CASRAPGTGEGNTIYF
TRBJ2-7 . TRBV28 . TGTGCCAGCAGTCCAGCCGTGGGGAGTAGGTACTTC CASSPAVGSRYF
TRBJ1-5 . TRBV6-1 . TGTGCCAGCAGTGAATCCCTAGAGAATCAGCCCCAGCATTTT CASSESLENQPQHF
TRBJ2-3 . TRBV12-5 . TGTGCTAGTGGTTTGGATGCGGGTAGCACAGATACGCAGTATTTT CASGLDAGSTDTQYF
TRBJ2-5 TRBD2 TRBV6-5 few TGTGCCAGCAGTTACAGGGGACTAACGGGGTACCAAGAGACCCAGTACTTC CASSYRGLTGYQETQYF
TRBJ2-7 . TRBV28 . TGTGCCAGCAGTTTGGCCTCCTACGAGCAGTACTTC CASSLASYEQYF
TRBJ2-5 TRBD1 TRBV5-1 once TGCGCCAGCAACCTCTTGGGGACAGGGGGCTCGGGAGAGACCCAGTACTTC CASNLLGTGGSGETQYF
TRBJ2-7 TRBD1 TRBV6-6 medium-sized TGTGCCAGCACTGTGATAGAGGGGGCCCACGAGCAGTACTTC CASTVIEGAHEQYF
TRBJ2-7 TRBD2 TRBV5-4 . TGTGCCAGCAGCGGGAGACTAGCGGGAGGGAGGTACGAGCAGTACTTC CASSGRLAGGRYEQYF
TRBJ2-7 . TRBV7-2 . TGTGCCAGCAGCTTAGCGCAAGGATACGAGCAGTACTTC CASSLAQGYEQYF
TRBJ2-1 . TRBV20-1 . TGCAGTGCTAGTCCGACACGGGGGTACAATGAGCAGTTCTTC CSASPTRGYNEQFF